This entry is about one T cell receptor beta chain. Antigen unknown. The entry originates in a study of graft-versus-host responses after intestinal transplantation. As for the study in general: Tacrolimus plus steroids were given to all recipients for about three years, preceded by anti-thymocyte globulin induction.

Between the trimmed V and J ends, which lost 0 bases and 0 bases, there was a span of 8 bases. The CDR3 is 15 residues long. Germline V gives CDR1 SGHDN, CDR2 FVKESK. Sequenced by immunoSEQ multiplex PCR; TCRdb stores in-frame clones only, minus some. The table includes some 100,000 clones, 85% to 95% detected once. Study conclusions and caveats: GvH clones appeared in recipient marrow, some first in ileum or blood.

The rearrangement uses TRBV14 and TRBJ1-2; D not resolved. The sample in question was unstimulated CD8+ T cells sorted from spleen or lymph node cells, obtained before transplant. This receptor was obtained from a human donor who was the organ donor for an intestinal transplant. As DNA, the CDR3 is TGTGCCAGCAGCCAAGATTTACGAGCTAACTATGGCTACACCTTC. It specifies CASSQDLRANYGYTF.